Shown below are 13 T cell receptor beta chains from a single sample sequenced in a study of cytomegalovirus exposure and HLA in healthy donors. Vbeta (60) and Jbeta (13) primers were used in the PCR. TCRdb's copy holds only in-frame clones and misses some; the assay was immunoSEQ multiplex PCR. Among 95,000 to 150,000 clones listed, 80% to 85% were seen once. The material sequenced was PBMCs. Receptors were obtained from a man between 25 and 39 years old in good health and CMV-seronegative.

There are a few counts of this clone. The rearrangement joins TRBV5-5 to TRBJ2-7; 8 bases fit TRBD1. The CDR3 has 15 amino acids. V shed 3 bases and J 0 bases; nucleotides not matched to a gene: 5. CDR1 SGHKS and CDR2 YYEKEE come from the germline V gene (reference sequence). The CDR3 region has the DNA TGTGCCAGCAGCTCGCAGGGGGCCGTCTCCTACGAGCAGTACTTC. It is translated as CASSSQGAVSYEQYF.

J is TRBJ2-1 and V is TRBV4-2; no reliable D call. Deletions cut 0 bases from V and 0 bases from J, with 9 bases between. The CDR3 is made up of 16 amino acids. Germline assignment: CDR1 LGHNA and CDR2 YNFKEQ. In nucleotides, the CDR3 is TGTGCCAGCAGCCAAGATAGATCCACCTCCTACAATGAGCAGTTCTTC. Translated: CASSQDRSTSYNEQFF.

The chain employs TRBV9 and TRBJ2-3; TRBD2 matches at 13 bases. Trimming removed 3 bases from V and 0 bases from J; junction bases left unmatched: 4. The CDR3 has 17 residues. CDR1 is SGDLS and CDR2 is YYNGEE in the germline V gene. The CDR3 region has the DNA TGTGCCAGCAGCGGTACTAGCGGGGGGGCTAGCACAGATACGCAGTATTTT. It yields the protein CASSGTSGGASTDTQYF. Based on the CDR3 plus reference TRBV9 and TRBJ2-3, the full variable domain is DSGVTQTPKHLITATGQRVTLRCSPRSGDLSVYWYQQSLDQGLQFLIQYYNGEERAKGNILERFSAQQFPDLHSELNLSSLELGDSALYFCASSGTSGGASTDTQYFGPGTRLTVL.

The genes are TRBV9 and TRBJ2-1; D may be TRBD1 (5 bases). Looked up from germline, CDR1 is SGDLS and CDR2 is YYNGEE. This CDR3 has 12 amino acids. V lost 5 bases to trimming and J lost 8 bases, with 11 bases between them. CDR3 nucleotide sequence: TGTGCCAGCAGTAAAGGGGTGGATGAGCAGTTCTTC. Translating it yields CASSKGVDEQFF.

This clone was detected only once. The chain carries TRBV11-3 and TRBJ2-7; possible D gene TRBD2, 6 bases. V was trimmed by 8 bases and J by 1 base, leaving 12 bases between them. This CDR3 is built from 13 residues. CDR1 is SGHNT, CDR2 YENEEA, per germline. The CDR3 DNA reads as TGTGCCAGCGGCAATCGGGGGTCCTACGAGCAGTACTTC. Its protein product is CASGNRGSYEQYF. The full variable domain, in which reference TRBV11-3 and TRBJ2-7 provide the parts outside the CDR3, is EAGVVQSPRYKIIEKKQPVAFWCNPISGHNTLYWYLQNLGQGPELLIRYENEEAVDDSQLPKDRFSAERLKGVDSTLKIQPAELGDSAVYLCASGNRGSYEQYFGPGTRLTVT.

The chain carries TRBV28 and TRBJ1-2; D ambiguous. V lost 2 bases, J lost 4 bases, and 14 bases lay in between. Germline V lookup: CDR1 MDHEN, CDR2 SYDVKM. The CDR3 extends over 15 amino acids. The CDR3 region is CASSLDSRSSYGYTF. The CDR3 nucleotides are TGTGCCAGCAGTTTAGATAGTCGCTCATCCTATGGCTACACCTTC.

In the case of this clone: The sample has other DNA sequences that encode this CDR3 too. The chain couples TRBV18 to TRBJ1-3, with 10 bases aligning to TRBD1. CDR1 and CDR2 from the germline V gene are KGHSH and LQKENI. The CDR3 is 16 residues long. The V segment lost 2 bases and the J segment 2 bases; nucleotides outside the gene matches: 3. This chain's CDR3 is CASSPTGTGAGNTIYF. CDR3 in DNA: TGTGCCAGCTCACCAACCGGGACAGGGGCTGGAAACACCATATATTTT. The full variable domain, its missing parts supplied by reference TRBV18 and TRBJ1-3, is NAGVMQNPRHLVRRRGQEARLRCSPMKGHSHVYWYRQLPEEGLKFMVYLQKENIIDESGMPKERFSAEFPKEGPSILRIQQVVRGDSAAYFCASSPTGTGAGNTIYFGEGSWLTVV.

This clone was detected once. The V and J genes are TRBV10-1 and TRBJ1-6; 9 bases line up with TRBD1. V lost 4 bases and J lost 5; bases outside the gene matches: 3. Germline V gene sequence: CDR1 WNHNN, CDR2 SYGVQD (reference sequence). This CDR3 spans 15 amino acids. The CDR3 DNA follows: TGCGCCAGCAGTGGGACAGGGGAGAATAATTCACCCCTCCACTTT. It encodes CASSGTGENNSPLHF.

The chain is built from TRBV15 and TRBJ1-3; no clear D gene. The V gene lost 0 bases and the J gene lost 0 bases, with 12 bases spanning the gap. Looked up from germline, CDR1 is LNHNV and CDR2 is YYDKDF (reference sequence). This CDR3 has 17 amino acids. DNA of the CDR3: TGTGCCACCAGCAGAGATCACGGGGTGGCCTCTGGAAACACCATATATTTT. Protein sequence: CATSRDHGVASGNTIYF.

J is TRBJ2-6 and V is TRBV5-4; 8 nucleotides line up with TRBD1. From germline, CDR1 is SGHNT and CDR2 YYREEE (reference sequence). The CDR3 is made up of 18 amino acids. V lost 3 bases to trimming and J lost 6 bases; unmatched junction nucleotides: 14. CDR3 in amino acids: CASSSRDLPTGEANVLTF. The CDR3 DNA reads TGTGCCAGCAGCTCCCGGGACTTACCGACAGGGGAGGCCAACGTCCTGACTTTC.

This clone was seen many times. This rearrangement joins TRBV4-1 to TRBJ2-1; D uncertain. The CDR3 contains 15 residues. CDR1 and CDR2 (germline): MGHRA, YSYEKL. V lost 7 bases and J lost 0, with 13 bases in between. The CDR3 region is CASNTVPSSYNEQFF. The CDR3 nucleotides read TGCGCCAGCAATACAGTTCCGAGCTCCTACAATGAGCAGTTCTTC.

The V and J genes are TRBV7-8 and TRBJ1-2; D gene uncertain. Germline V gives CDR1 SGHVS, CDR2 FQNEAQ. V lost 4 bases, J lost 7 bases, and 19 bases lay in between. The CDR3 sequence is 15 residues long. The CDR3 sequence is CASSSSISVPSGYTF. The CDR3 DNA reads as TGTGCCAGCAGCTCTAGTATATCGGTACCCAGTGGCTACACCTTC.

The rearrangement joins TRBV11-2 to TRBJ2-4, with 10 positions matching TRBD2. CDR1 and CDR2 (germline): SGHAT, FQNNGV. The CDR3 totals 18 residues. J gave up 2 bases and V 1 base, and 8 bases lay outside the gene matches. The CDR3 is CASSLGAGGSGPKNIQYF. CDR3 nucleotides: TGTGCCAGCAGCTTAGGAGCGGGGGGGTCGGGGCCCAAAAACATTCAGTACTTC. Variable domain in full (rest from reference TRBV11-2 and TRBJ2-4): EAGVAQSPRYKIIEKRQSVAFWCNPISGHATLYWYQQILGQGPKLLIQFQNNGVVDDSQLPKDRFSAERLKGVDSTLKIQPAKLEDSAVYLCASSLGAGGSGPKNIQYFGAGTRLSVL.